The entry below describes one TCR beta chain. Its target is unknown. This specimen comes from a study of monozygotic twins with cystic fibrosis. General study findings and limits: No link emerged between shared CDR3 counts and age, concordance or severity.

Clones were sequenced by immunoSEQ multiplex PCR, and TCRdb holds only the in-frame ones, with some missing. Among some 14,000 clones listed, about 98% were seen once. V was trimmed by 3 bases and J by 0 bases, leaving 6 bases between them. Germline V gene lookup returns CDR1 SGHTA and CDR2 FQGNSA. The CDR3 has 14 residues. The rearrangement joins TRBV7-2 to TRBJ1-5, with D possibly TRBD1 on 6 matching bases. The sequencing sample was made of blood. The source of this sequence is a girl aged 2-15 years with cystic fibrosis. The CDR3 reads CASSLDSSNQPQHF. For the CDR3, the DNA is TGTGCCAGCAGCTTGGACAGTAGCAATCAGCCCCAGCATTTT.